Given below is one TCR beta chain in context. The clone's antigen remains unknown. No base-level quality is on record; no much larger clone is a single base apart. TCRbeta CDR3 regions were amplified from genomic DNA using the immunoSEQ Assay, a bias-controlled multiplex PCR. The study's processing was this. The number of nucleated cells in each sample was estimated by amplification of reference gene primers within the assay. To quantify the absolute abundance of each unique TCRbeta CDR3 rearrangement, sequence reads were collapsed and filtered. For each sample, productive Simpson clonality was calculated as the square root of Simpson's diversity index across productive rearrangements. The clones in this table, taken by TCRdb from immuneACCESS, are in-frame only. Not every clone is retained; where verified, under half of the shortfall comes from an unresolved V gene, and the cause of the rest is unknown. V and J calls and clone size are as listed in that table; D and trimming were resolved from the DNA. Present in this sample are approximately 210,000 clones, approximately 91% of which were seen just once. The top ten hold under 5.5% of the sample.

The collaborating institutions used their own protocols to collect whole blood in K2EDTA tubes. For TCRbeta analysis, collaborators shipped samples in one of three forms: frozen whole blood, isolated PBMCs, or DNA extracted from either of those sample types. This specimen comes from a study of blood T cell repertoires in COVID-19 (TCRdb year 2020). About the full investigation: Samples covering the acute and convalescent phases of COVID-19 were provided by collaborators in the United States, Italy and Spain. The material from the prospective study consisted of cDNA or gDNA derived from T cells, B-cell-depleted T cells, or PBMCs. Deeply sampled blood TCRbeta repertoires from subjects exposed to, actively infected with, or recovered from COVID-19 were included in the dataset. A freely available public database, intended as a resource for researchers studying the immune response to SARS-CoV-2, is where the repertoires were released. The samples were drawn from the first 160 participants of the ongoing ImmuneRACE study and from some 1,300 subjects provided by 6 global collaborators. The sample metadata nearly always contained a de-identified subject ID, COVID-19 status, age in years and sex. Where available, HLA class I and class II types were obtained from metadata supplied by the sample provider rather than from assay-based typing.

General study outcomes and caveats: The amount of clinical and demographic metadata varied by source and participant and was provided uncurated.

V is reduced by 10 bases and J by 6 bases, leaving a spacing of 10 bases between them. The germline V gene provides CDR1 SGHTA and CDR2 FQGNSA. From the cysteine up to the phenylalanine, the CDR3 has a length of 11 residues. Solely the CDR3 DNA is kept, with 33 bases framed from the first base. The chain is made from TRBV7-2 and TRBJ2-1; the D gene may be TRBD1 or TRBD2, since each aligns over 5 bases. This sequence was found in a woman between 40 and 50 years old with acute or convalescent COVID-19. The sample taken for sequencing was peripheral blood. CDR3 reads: CATRESNEQFF. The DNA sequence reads TGTGCCACCAGGGAGTCCAATGAGCAGTTCTTC.